The subject of this entry is one T cell receptor (beta chain). In the study's own analysis: Estimates of nucleated cell counts were drawn from the amplification of reference gene primers. Profiling relied on immunoSEQ multiplex PCR, and the TCRdb table lists in-frame clones only, not all of them. V, J and clone size were drawn from that table, and D and trimming were deduced from the DNA. The data contain about 93,000 clones, about 90% of them singletons. This entry belongs to a study of blood T cell repertoires in COVID-19. On the study more broadly: There were acute and convalescent COVID-19 samples, and they came from the United States, Italy and Spain.

The ends were cut back, 4 bases at V and 1 base at J, with 13 bases in the middle. The V gene's germline CDR1 is MNHEY and CDR2 SVGEGT. The CDR3 covers 16 residues. The chain employs TRBV6-2 or TRBV6-3 and TRBJ2-2; tentative D call: TRBD1 (5 bases). The sample comprised peripheral blood. This receptor was identified in a human donor with active COVID-19. The donor label of this sample is uncertain. The CDR3 bases are TGTGCCAGCAGTTCCCACAGGTTCCAGAACACCGGGGAGCTGTTTTTT. It yields the protein CASSSHRFQNTGELFF.